These 24 T cell receptor beta chains originate from one sample sequenced in a study of regulatory T cells in long-lasting Graves disease. Time point reported: persistent/refractory GD, antithyroid drugs over 5 years with positive TRAb. PBMC RNA served as the TCR library source. Researchers made TCR beta libraries by using iRepertoire HTBI primers and running Arm-PCR on CDR3 regions. TCRdb re-derived calls from the multiplex PCR reads in MiXCR, one entry per CDR3 protein. The data show a few hundred thousand distinct CDR3 sequences, with about 25% seen just once and 26% held by the top ten. The source material was peripheral blood mononuclear cells (PBMCs), sampled when the disease was refractory, from a patient treated with antithyroid drugs. Receptor source: a female donor with Graves disease.

About this clonotype: The junction differs from germline at one of its ends, possibly a read error. The chain combines TRBV5-1 with TRBJ1-4, with D possibly being TRBD1 (6 bases). Germline CDR1 and CDR2: SGHRS and YFSETQ. The CDR3 runs 16 residues. The CDR3 nucleotides read TGCTCCAGCAGCTTGGCCAAACAGGGAAGGGATGAAAAACTGTTTTTT. As protein: CSSSLAKQGRDEKLFF.

This clonotype was seen a few times. The chain links TRBV7-8 to TRBJ2-5; 9 bases map to TRBD2. CDR1 SGHVS and CDR2 FQNEAQ come from the germline V gene. This CDR3 contains 16 residues. The V segment lost 4 bases and the J segment 5 bases; nucleotides outside the gene matches: 11. DNA of the CDR3: TGTGCCAGCAGCTCTCTTCTAGCGGGAACCGGGGAGACCCAGTACTTC. Amino acids: CASSSLLAGTGETQYF.

The rearrangement uses TRBV12-3 or TRBV12-4 and TRBJ2-2; the D call may be TRBD1 or TRBD2 (5 bases each). V was cut by 5 bases and J by 6 bases, with 19 bases left in between. The CDR3 has 16 residues. The CDR3 loop is CASSPTLGPTPGELFF. Here the CDR3 DNA reads TGTGCCAGCAGTCCTACCTTGGGACCGACTCCCGGGGAGCTGTTTTTT.

CDR3 sequence: CASSLQGTLNTEAFF. The CDR3 region has the DNA TGTGCCAGCAGTCTTCAGGGGACCCTGAACACTGAAGCTTTCTTT. The rearrangement links TRBV12-3 or TRBV12-4 to TRBJ1-1; D possibly corresponds to TRBD1 (6 bases). The CDR3 has 15 residues. Trimming stripped 5 bases from V and 0 bases from J, with 13 bases between.

This clonotype was seen at least ten times. The V gene is TRBV28, the J gene TRBJ2-7; D might be TRBD2 (5 bases). Per the germline V gene, CDR1 is MDHEN and CDR2 is SYDVKM. The V and J ends lost 8 bases and 2 bases respectively, with 10 bases between them. The CDR3 covers 12 residues. The chain's CDR3 is CASEGQTYEQYF. The CDR3 coding sequence is TGTGCCAGCGAGGGCCAAACCTACGAGCAGTACTTC.

This clonotype has at least ten counts. The gene calls are TRBV7-8 and TRBJ2-7, with D perhaps matching TRBD2 (6 bases). The length of the CDR3 is 14 residues. Germline CDR1 SGHVS, CDR2 FQNEAQ. The V and J ends lost 4 bases and 3 bases respectively, with 13 bases between them. CDR3 DNA sequence: TGTGCCAGCAGCTCCTCGGGACTTGTCTACGAGCAGTACTTC. This gives the protein CASSSSGLVYEQYF.

This sequence joins TRBV3-1 and TRBJ2-7, with 9 bases aligning to TRBD2. The CDR3 length is 15 residues. The germline V gene has CDR1 LGHDT and CDR2 YNNKEL (reference sequence). The V gene end was trimmed by 5 bases and the J gene end by 6 bases; junction bases not matched to a gene: 11. The CDR3 DNA reads as TGTGCCAGCAGCGAAGCCGGGACTAGCAGAAGCGAGCAGTACTTC. Amino acids: CASSEAGTSRSEQYF.

The chain carries TRBV2 and TRBJ2-7, with 9 positions matching TRBD2. Germline CDR1 and CDR2: SNHLY and FYNNEI. V shed 4 bases, J shed 2 bases, and the junction held 6 bases outside the gene matches. CDR3 length: 15 residues. The CDR3, as DNA: TGTGCCAGCAGTGTTGAATCTAGCGGGGCCTACGAGCAGTACTTC. Translating it yields CASSVESSGAYEQYF.

The gene calls are TRBV20-1 and TRBJ1-5; no firm D call. V was pared by 4 bases and J by 7 bases, with 14 bases between. Germline V CDR1 and CDR2: DFQATT, SNEGSKA (reference sequence). This CDR3 has 13 residues. DNA for the CDR3: TGCAGTGCTAAGAAATTGCGGGAGCAGCCCCAGCATTTT. Its protein is CSAKKLREQPQHF.

V and J are TRBV5-5 and TRBJ1-2; 8 nucleotides agree with TRBD1. V gave up 0 bases and J gave up 4 bases; unmatched junction bases: 5. Germline values: CDR1 SGHKS, CDR2 YYEKEE (reference sequence). The CDR3 runs to 15 residues. For the CDR3, the DNA is TGTGCCAGCAGCTTGGCCGAGACAGGGGTCTATGGCTACACCTTC. It codes for CASSLAETGVYGYTF.

The chain combines TRBV28 with TRBJ2-3; 7 bases agree with TRBD1. The CDR3 covers 14 residues. V dropped 7 bases and J dropped 6; count of bases not matched to a gene: 10. CDR1 is MDHEN and CDR2 is SYDVKM in the germline V gene. The CDR3 spells CASTADRTLDTQYF. The CDR3 DNA follows: TGTGCCAGCACCGCGGACAGGACTTTGGATACGCAGTATTTT.

This clonotype occurred a few times. The chain links TRBV7-9 to TRBJ2-7, with unresolved D. V was pared by 5 bases and J by 5 bases, with 13 bases between. The CDR3 covers 13 residues. The germline V gene encodes CDR1 SEHNR and CDR2 FQNEAQ (reference sequence). In DNA form, the CDR3 reads TGTGCCAGCAGCGATTCGTCCATCCACGAGCAGTACTTC. As protein: CASSDSSIHEQYF.

This clonotype was counted between two and nine times. The V and J genes are TRBV6-1 and TRBJ1-1; 7 nucleotides agree with TRBD1. This CDR3 is built from 14 residues. V trimming: 6 bases; J trimming: 5 bases; junction bases outside the gene matches: 9. Germline CDR1 MNHNS, CDR2 SASEGT. CDR3 in amino acids: CASSKNRGRTEAFF. CDR3 DNA: TGTGCCAGCAGCAAGAACAGGGGAAGGACTGAAGCTTTCTTT.

This clonotype was detected only a few times. The chain joins TRBV6-1 to TRBJ2-2; D perhaps matches TRBD2 (6 bases). The CDR3 loop spans 15 amino acids. Germline V lookup: CDR1 MNHNS, CDR2 SASEGT. The V end lost 5 bases, the J end lost 6 bases, and 16 bases lay between the germline ends. CDR3 loop: CASSLTGSRSGELFF. The CDR3 DNA is TGTGCCAGCAGTCTCACCGGGAGTCGATCCGGGGAGCTGTTTTTT.

At least ten counts were recorded for this clonotype. V usage is TRBV2 and J usage is TRBJ1-2; a weak D match, TRBD1 (6 bases). The ends were cut back, 4 bases at V and 6 bases at J, with 18 bases in the middle. Germline CDR1 reads SNHLY; CDR2 reads FYNNEI. This CDR3 is built from 15 residues. CDR3 bases: TGTGCCAGCAGTGGGGGGACCGGGGGGGCGGATGGCTACACCTTC. Translating it yields CASSGGTGGADGYTF.

The V and J genes are TRBV30 and TRBJ2-5; D is possibly TRBD2 (6 bases). The V and J ends lost 0 bases and 1 base respectively, with 12 bases between them. Germline loops: CDR1 GTSNPN, CDR2 SVGIG (reference sequence). The CDR3 runs 15 residues. CDR3 loop: CAWSVLAGLQETQYF. CDR3 DNA sequence: TGTGCCTGGAGTGTACTGGCGGGACTCCAAGAGACCCAGTACTTC.

The chain employs TRBV5-1 and TRBJ1-1; a weak D match, TRBD1 (6 bases). V was clipped by 4 bases and J by 2 bases, with 15 bases between them. Germline-derived CDR1 and CDR2 are SGHRS and YFSETQ. There are 15 residues in the CDR3. The CDR3 nucleotides read TGCGCCAGCAGCCCCGGGGGGGCGCGTAACACTGAAGCTTTCTTT. Translation: CASSPGGARNTEAFF.

This clonotype has a count of ten or more. V and J are TRBV28 and TRBJ1-2; D unclear. V was pared by 9 bases and J by 2 bases, with 13 bases between. The CDR3 length is 13 residues. From germline, CDR1 is MDHEN and CDR2 SYDVKM. The CDR3 protein is CASGVGGNYGYTF. The CDR3, as DNA: TGTGCCAGTGGAGTGGGAGGAAACTATGGCTACACCTTC.

This clonotype was counted between two and nine times. The rearrangement joins TRBV20-1 to TRBJ1-3; D may be TRBD1 (5 bases). The germline gives CDR1 DFQATT, CDR2 SNEGSKA (reference sequence). This CDR3 is built from 16 residues. V shed 0 bases and J shed 0 bases, with 12 bases lying between them. The CDR3 nucleotides read TGCAGTGCTAGAGACGGGGCCACGGTCTCTGGAAACACCATATATTTT. Its protein is CSARDGATVSGNTIYF.

This chain uses TRBV19 with TRBJ1-2; D gene uncertain. The CDR3 is 15 amino acids. Trimming took off 0 bases at V and 3 bases at J, with 11 bases between the two ends. Looked up from germline, CDR1 is LNHDA and CDR2 is SQIVND (reference sequence). CDR3 in amino acids: CASSIDLWTYYGYTF. In DNA, the CDR3 is TGTGCCAGTAGTATAGATCTATGGACCTACTATGGCTACACCTTC.

This chain connects TRBV9 to TRBJ1-1; D may be TRBD1 (5 bases). Germline CDR1 SGDLS, CDR2 YYNGEE. There are 13 residues in the CDR3. The V end was cut by 5 bases, the J end by 2 bases, with 10 bases between. The CDR3 loop is CASSPRDNTEAFF. The CDR3 nucleotides read TGTGCCAGCAGTCCTCGGGACAACACTGAAGCTTTCTTT.

This rearrangement joins TRBV29-1 to TRBJ2-5; no clear D. The V and J ends lost 3 bases and 2 bases respectively, with 10 bases between them. The CDR3 length is 13 residues. Germline-derived CDR1 and CDR2 are SQVTM and ANQGSEA. Here the CDR3 reads CSVESSLQETQYF. The CDR3 DNA follows: TGCAGCGTTGAGTCTAGTCTGCAAGAGACCCAGTACTTC.

The chain has TRBV10-3 and TRBJ1-2, with D perhaps matching TRBD1 (5 bases). Germline values: CDR1 ENHRY, CDR2 SYGVKD. V was trimmed by 3 bases and J by 1 base, leaving 21 bases between them. The CDR3 has 18 residues. Here the CDR3 DNA reads TGTGCCATCAGTGACTCCCCGGGACTCCCGGGAATTAACTATGGCTACACCTTC. Translation gives CAISDSPGLPGINYGYTF.

This clonotype was observed a few times. This sequence joins TRBV18 and TRBJ1-2, with D perhaps TRBD1 (5 bases). Looked up from germline, CDR1 is KGHSH and CDR2 is LQKENI. CDR3 length: 13 residues. With 0 bases removed from V and 7 bases from J, the gap between germline ends came to 9 bases. Here the CDR3 reads CASSPPGAFGYTF. The CDR3 DNA reads as TGTGCCAGCTCACCACCAGGGGCGTTTGGCTACACCTTC.